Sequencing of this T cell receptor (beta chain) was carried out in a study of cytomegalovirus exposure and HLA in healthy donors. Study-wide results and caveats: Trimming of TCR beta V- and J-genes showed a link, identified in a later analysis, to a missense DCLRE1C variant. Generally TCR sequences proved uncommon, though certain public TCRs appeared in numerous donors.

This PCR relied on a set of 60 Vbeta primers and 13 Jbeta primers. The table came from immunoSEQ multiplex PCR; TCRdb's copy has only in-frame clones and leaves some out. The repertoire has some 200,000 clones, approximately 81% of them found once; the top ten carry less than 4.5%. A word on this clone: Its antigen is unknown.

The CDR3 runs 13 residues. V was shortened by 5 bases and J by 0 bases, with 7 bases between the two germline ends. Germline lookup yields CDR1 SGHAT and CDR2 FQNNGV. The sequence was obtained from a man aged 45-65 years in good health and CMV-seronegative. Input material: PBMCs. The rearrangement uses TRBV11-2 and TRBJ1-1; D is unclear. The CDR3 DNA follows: TGTGCCAGCAGCACGGGAATGAACACTGAAGCTTTCTTT. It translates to CASSTGMNTEAFF.